This section outlines one TCR beta chain sequence together with its context. The target antigen is unknown. Clones were sequenced by immunoSEQ multiplex PCR, and TCRdb holds only the in-frame ones, with some missing. The table includes approximately 530,000 clones, approximately 95% detected once. The data derive from a study of shared clonotypes between healthy human individuals. Study details: The donor pool was made up of two women and a few men aged 18 to 49. Per donor, CD8 memory used one plate, CD8 naive used two, CD4 memory used three and CD4 naive used three. Study conclusions and caveats: As a rule, naive subsets had a larger estimated richness than memory subsets.

Germline V CDR1 and CDR2: GTSNPN, SVGIG (reference sequence). The CDR3 has 14 amino acids. V lost 3 bases, J lost 2 bases, and 11 bases lay in between. The gene calls are TRBV30 and TRBJ2-1, with a weak D call TRBD1 (6 bases). Input material: naive CD4+ T cells sorted from blood. Described subset: CD45RA+ positively selected. This clonotype was obtained from a woman aged 25-40 years in good health. The CDR3 sequence is CAWRGTYPYNEQFF. The CDR3 nucleotides read TGTGCCTGGAGGGGGACATACCCCTACAATGAGCAGTTCTTC. Filled out from reference TRBV30 and TRBJ2-1, the complete variable domain reads SQTIHQWPATLVQPVGSPLSLECTVEGTSNPNLYWYRQAAGRGLQLLFYSVGIGQISSEVPQNLSASRPQDRQFILSSKKLLLSDSGFYLCAWRGTYPYNEQFFGPGTRLTVL.